Shown below are 5 T cell receptor beta chains from a single sample sequenced in a study of OX40 agonist ivuxolimab in advanced cancers. This table comes from immunoSEQ multiplex PCR, and its TCRdb copy is limited to in-frame clones, with some not included. The repertoire consists of some 18,000 clones, with 83% occurring once and the leading ten covering over 9.5%. The sequencing used CD4+ or CD8+ T cells sorted from blood, collected in a trial of the OX40 agonist ivuxolimab. The receptor source for this set is an adult with an advanced solid tumor such as melanoma, head and neck, liver or kidney cancer.

The rearrangement uses TRBV7-5 and TRBJ1-5. TRBV7-5 is annotated as a pseudogene. The CDR3 covers 12 residues. The CDR3 coding sequence is TGTGCCAGCAGCGCAGGGAGTCAGCCCCAGCATTTT. Translated, it gives CASSAGSQPQHF.

This chain uses TRBV6-4 with TRBJ2-1; 14 bases agree with TRBD2. The junction had 0 bases not matched to a gene; V was cut back by 2 bases and J by 3 bases. There are 16 residues in the CDR3. Germline CDR1 is MRHNA and CDR2 is SNTAGT. CDR3 nucleotides: TGTGCCAGCAGTGACGGGACTAGCGGGAGCTACAATGAGCAGTTCTTC. Translating gives CASSDGTSGSYNEQFF.

The chain carries TRBV14 and TRBJ1-2; 8 bases are shared with TRBD1. J was trimmed by 4 bases and V by 6 bases; bases with no gene match: 4. CDR1 and CDR2 from the germline V gene are SGHDN and FVKESK. The CDR3 consists of 13 residues. The CDR3 DNA reads as TGTGCCAGCAGAGGGGACAGGAGCTATGGCTACACCTTC. As protein: CASRGDRSYGYTF. Drawing the rest from reference TRBV14 and TRBJ1-2, the complete variable domain is EAGVTQFPSHSVIEKGQTVTLRCDPISGHDNLYWYRRVMGKEIKFLLHFVKESKQDESGMPNNRFLAERTGGTYSTLKVQPAELEDSGVYFCASRGDRSYGYTFGSGTRLTVV.

CDR3 DNA: TGCGCCAGCAGTGAGTTATACGACCTGAACACTGAAGCTTTCTTT. Translating it yields CASSELYDLNTEAFF. V gene TRBV10-2 combines with J gene TRBJ1-1; D remains ambiguous. The CDR3 runs to 15 residues. V lost 1 base and J 0 bases, leaving 9 bases between the germline ends. CDR1 is WSHSY and CDR2 is SAAADI in the germline V gene.

J is TRBJ1-3 and V is TRBV4-2, with D uncertain. Per the germline V gene, CDR1 is LGHNA and CDR2 is YNFKEQ. This CDR3 comprises 16 residues. The V end was cut by 0 bases, the J end by 3 bases, with 12 bases between. The CDR3 coding sequence is TGTGCCAGCAGCCAAGAAGGGATGGCTGGTGGAAACACCATATATTTT. Protein product: CASSQEGMAGGNTIYF.